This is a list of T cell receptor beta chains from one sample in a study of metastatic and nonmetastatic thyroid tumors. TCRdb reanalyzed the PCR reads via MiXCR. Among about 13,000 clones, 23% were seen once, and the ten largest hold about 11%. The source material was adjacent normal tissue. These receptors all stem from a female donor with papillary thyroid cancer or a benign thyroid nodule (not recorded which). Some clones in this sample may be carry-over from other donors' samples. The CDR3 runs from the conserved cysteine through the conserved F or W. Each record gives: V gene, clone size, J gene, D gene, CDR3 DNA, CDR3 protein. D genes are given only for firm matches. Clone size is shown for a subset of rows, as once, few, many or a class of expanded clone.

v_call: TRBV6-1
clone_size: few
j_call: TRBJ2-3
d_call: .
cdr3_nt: TGTGCCAGCACTGTGCGAGGGCCGGCAGATACGCAGTATTTT
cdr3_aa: CASTVRGPADTQYF

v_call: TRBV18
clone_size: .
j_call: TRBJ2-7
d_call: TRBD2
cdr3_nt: TGTGCCAGCTCACCGGCTGGACTAGCCTCTACCTACGAGCAGTACTTC
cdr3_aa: CASSPAGLASTYEQYF

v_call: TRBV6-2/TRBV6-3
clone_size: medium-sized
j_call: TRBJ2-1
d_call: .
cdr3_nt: TGTGCCAGCAGTTACGGCGGGGGAGGGGGGTACAATGAGCAGTTCTTC
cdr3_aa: CASSYGGGGGYNEQFF

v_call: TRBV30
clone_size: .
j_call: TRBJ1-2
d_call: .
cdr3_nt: TGTGCCTGGAGTGACACAGGAAACTATGGCTACACCTTC
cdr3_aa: CAWSDTGNYGYTF

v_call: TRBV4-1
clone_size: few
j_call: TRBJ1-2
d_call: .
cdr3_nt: TGCGCCAGCAGCCAGGTGGGGGGCGCGAAAGGCTACACCTTC
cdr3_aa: CASSQVGGAKGYTF

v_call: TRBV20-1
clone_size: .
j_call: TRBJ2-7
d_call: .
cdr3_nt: TGCAGTGCTTACAGGTCAAGGGGATACGAGCAGTACTTC
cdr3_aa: CSAYRSRGYEQYF

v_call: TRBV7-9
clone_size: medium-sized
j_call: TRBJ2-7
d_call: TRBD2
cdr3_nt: TGTGCCAGCAGTCGAGCGGGAGGATCGACCTACGAGCAGTACTTC
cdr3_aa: CASSRAGGSTYEQYF

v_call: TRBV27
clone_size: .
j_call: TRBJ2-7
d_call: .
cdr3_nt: TGTGCCAGCAGTCGTACCTCTAGCGCCTACGAGCAGTACTTC
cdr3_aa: CASSRTSSAYEQYF

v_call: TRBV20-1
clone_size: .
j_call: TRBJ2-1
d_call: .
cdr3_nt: TGCAGTGCTAGAGACACAAACAATGAGCAGTTCTTC
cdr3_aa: CSARDTNNEQFF

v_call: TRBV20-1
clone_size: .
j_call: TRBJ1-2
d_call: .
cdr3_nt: TGCAGTGCTAGCCCCGGGGCTGCCTATGGCTACACCTTC
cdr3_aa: CSASPGAAYGYTF

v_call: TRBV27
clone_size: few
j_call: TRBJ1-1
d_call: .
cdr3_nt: TGTGCCAGCAGTGTAGGAGGGTACACTGAAGCTTTCTTT
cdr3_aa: CASSVGGYTEAFF

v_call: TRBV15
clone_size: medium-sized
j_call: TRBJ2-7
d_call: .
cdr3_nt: TGTGCCGTCCGGGACCAGAACTCCTACGAGCAGTACTTC
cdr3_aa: CAVRDQNSYEQYF

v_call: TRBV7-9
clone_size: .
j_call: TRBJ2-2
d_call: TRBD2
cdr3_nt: TGTGCCAGCAGCTTAGGGCAGGGAGGGACCGGGGAGCTGTTTTTT
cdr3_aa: CASSLGQGGTGELFF

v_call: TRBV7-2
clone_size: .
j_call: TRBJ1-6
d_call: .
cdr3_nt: TGTGCCAGCTGCTTAAGGCGGAATAATTCACCCCTCCACTTT
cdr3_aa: CASCLRRNNSPLHF

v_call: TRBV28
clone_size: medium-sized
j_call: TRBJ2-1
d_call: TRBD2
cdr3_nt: TGTGCCAGCAGCAAGGTCTCCGGGACTACGGTTCGTTTTCCCTACAATGAGCAGTTCTTC
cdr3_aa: CASSKVSGTTVRFPYNEQFF

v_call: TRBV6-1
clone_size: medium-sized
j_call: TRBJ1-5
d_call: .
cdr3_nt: TGTGCCAGCAGCCCTGGGGGACGGGGGCAGCCCCAGCATTTT
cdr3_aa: CASSPGGRGQPQHF

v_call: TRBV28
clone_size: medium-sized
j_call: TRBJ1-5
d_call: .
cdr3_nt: TGTGCCAGCAGTGCCACCCGTCGGGTTGGGAGTCAGCCCCAGCATTTT
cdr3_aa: CASSATRRVGSQPQHF

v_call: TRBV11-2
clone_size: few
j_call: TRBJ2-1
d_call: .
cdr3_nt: TGTGCCAGCAGTTGGACCTACAATGAGCAGTTCTTC
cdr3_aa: CASSWTYNEQFF

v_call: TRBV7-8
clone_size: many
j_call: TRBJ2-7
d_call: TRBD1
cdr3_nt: TGTGCCAGCAGCTTAGGGGGACAGGAATCCTACGAGCAGTACTTC
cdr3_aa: CASSLGGQESYEQYF

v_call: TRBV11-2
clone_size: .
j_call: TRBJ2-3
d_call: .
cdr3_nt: TGTGCCAGCAGCTTAGTGGGGACACGCACAGATACGCAGTATTTT
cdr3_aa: CASSLVGTRTDTQYF

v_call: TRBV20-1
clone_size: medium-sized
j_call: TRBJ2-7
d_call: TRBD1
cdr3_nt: TGCAGTGCTAGGGACCACTTTACAGGGGGCTACGAGCAGTACTTC
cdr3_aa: CSARDHFTGGYEQYF

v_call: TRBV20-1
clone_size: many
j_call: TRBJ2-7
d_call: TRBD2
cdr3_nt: TGCAGTGCTAGTTCCTTCGCGGGAGTGTCCTACGAGCAGTACTTC
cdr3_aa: CSASSFAGVSYEQYF

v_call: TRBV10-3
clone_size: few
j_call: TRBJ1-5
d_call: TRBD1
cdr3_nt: TGTGCCATCGGGACAGGGGATAGCAATCAGCCCCAGCATTTT
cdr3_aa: CAIGTGDSNQPQHF

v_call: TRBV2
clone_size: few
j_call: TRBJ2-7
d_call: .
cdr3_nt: TGTGCCAGCATATCACCCGACGGCTACGAGCAGTACTTC
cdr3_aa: CASISPDGYEQYF

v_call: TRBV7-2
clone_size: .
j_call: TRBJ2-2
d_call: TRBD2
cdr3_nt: TGTGCCAGCAGCTTAGGCGCGGGAGGGACCGGGGAGCTGTTTTTT
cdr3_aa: CASSLGAGGTGELFF

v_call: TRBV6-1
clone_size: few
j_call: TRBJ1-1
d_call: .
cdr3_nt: TGTGCCAGCAACACTCACGGAGGGGGCACTGAAGCTTTCTTT
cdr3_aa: CASNTHGGGTEAFF

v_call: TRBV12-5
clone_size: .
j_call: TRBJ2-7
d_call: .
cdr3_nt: TGTGCTAGTGGTTTTGACTTCGAGCAGTACTTC
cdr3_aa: CASGFDFEQYF

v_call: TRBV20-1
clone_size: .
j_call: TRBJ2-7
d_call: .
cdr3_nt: TGCAGTGCTAGTCGCAGGTGGAACTACGAGCAGTACTTC
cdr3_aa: CSASRRWNYEQYF

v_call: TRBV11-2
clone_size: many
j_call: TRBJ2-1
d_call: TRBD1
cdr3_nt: TGTGCCAGCAGCCGTAAGACGGGACAGGGGTACAATGAGCAGTTCTTC
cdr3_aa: CASSRKTGQGYNEQFF

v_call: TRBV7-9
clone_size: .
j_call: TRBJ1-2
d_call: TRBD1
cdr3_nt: TGTGCCAGCAGCTCAACCCCGGACAGGGGGGATGGCTACACCTTC
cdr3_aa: CASSSTPDRGDGYTF

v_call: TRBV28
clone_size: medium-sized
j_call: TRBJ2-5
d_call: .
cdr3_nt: TGTGCCAGCAGTTACAGCCGGGTCGTCGCGGAGACCCAGTACTTC
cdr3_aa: CASSYSRVVAETQYF

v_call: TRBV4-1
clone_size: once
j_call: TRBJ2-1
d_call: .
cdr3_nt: TGCGCCAGCAGCCACTGCGTTAGCGGAGGGGTCGATGAGCAGTTCTTC
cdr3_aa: CASSHCVSGGVDEQFF

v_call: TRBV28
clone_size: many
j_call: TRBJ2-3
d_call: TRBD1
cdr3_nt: TGTGCCAGCAGTCCTGGGACAGGGAGGACAGATACGCAGTATTTT
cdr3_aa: CASSPGTGRTDTQYF

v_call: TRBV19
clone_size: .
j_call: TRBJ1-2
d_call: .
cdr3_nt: TGTGCCAGTAGCCCTCTTAAGACAGTCTATGGCTACACCTTC
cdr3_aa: CASSPLKTVYGYTF

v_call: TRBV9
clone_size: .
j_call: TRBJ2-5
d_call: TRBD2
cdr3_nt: TGTGCCAGCAGCGCCTCTGCTAGCGGCAGCCAAGAGAACCAGAACTTC
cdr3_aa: CASSASASGSQENQNF

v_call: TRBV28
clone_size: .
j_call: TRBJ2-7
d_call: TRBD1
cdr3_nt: TGTGCCAGCAGGCGACACAGGGGTGGCAACGAGCAGTACTTC
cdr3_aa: CASRRHRGGNEQYF

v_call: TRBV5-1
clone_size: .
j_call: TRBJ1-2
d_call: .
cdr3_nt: TGCGCCAGCAGCTTGGTGGCGGGCGGCTATGGCTACACCTTC
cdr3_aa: CASSLVAGGYGYTF

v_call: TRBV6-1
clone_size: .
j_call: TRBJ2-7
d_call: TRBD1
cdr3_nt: TGTGCCACTCGGGACAGGCAAACCGAGCAGTACTTC
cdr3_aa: CATRDRQTEQYF

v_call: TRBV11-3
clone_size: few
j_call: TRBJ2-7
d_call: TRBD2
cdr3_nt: TGTGCCAGCAGCCGCGGACTAGCGGGAGGGATGTACGAGCAGTACTTC
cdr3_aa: CASSRGLAGGMYEQYF

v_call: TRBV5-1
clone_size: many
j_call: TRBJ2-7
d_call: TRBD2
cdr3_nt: TGCGCCAGCAGCTTGCCCCGGGAGGATTTTTTTTACGAGCAGTACTTC
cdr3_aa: CASSLPREDFFYEQYF

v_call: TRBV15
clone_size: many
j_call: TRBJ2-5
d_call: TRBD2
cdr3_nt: TGTGCCACCAGCAGGGTAGCGGGAGGGCCTCAAGAGGCCCAGTACTTC
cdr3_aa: CATSRVAGGPQEAQYF

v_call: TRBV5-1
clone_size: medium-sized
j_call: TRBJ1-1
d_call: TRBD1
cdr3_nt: TGCGCCAGCAGTGGACCCGGGACAGGGGGCTGGACTGAAGCTTTCTTT
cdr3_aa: CASSGPGTGGWTEAFF

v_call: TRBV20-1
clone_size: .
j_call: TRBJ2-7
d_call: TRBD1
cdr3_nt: TGCAGTGCCGGGACAGGGCCTTCCTACGAGCAGTACTTC
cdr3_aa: CSAGTGPSYEQYF

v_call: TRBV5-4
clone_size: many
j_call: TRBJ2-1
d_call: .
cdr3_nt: TGTGCCAGCAGCCCTGATAGAGGGGGGCAGTTCTTC
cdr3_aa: CASSPDRGGQFF

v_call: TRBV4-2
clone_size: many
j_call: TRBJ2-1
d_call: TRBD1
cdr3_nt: TGTGCCAGCAGCCAAGATCGACAGGGGGCCTACAATGAGCAGTTCTTC
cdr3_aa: CASSQDRQGAYNEQFF

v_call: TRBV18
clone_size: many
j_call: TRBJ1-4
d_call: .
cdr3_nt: TGTGCCAGCTCAAGGGCGCTGGCTAATGAAAAACTGTTTTTT
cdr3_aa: CASSRALANEKLFF

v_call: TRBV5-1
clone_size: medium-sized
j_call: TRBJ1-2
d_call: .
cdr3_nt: TGCGCCAGCAGCTTGGAAAGGGTCCACTACACCTTC
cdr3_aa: CASSLERVHYTF

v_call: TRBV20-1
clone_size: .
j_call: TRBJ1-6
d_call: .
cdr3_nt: TGCAGTGCTAGAGATACGGGTTATAATTCACCCCTCCACTTT
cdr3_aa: CSARDTGYNSPLHF

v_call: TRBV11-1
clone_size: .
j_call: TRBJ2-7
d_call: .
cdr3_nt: TGTGCCAGCAGCTCGGTCTCGTCGGGAGCAGGGGACGAGCAGTACTTC
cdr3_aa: CASSSVSSGAGDEQYF

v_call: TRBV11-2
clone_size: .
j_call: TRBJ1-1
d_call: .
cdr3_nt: TGTGCCAGCAGCTTAGGTGCCATGGTAGATGTATTCACCGAAGCTTTCTTT
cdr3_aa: CASSLGAMVDVFTEAFF

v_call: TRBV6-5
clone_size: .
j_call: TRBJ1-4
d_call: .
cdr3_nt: TGTGCCAGCTTGTCCCAGGGGCCTGAAAAACTGTTTTTT
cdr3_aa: CASLSQGPEKLFF

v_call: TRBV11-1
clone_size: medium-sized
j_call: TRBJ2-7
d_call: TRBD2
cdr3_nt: TGTGCCAGCAGCGTCGAGACTAGCGGAATTTCCTACGAGCAGTACTTC
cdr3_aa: CASSVETSGISYEQYF

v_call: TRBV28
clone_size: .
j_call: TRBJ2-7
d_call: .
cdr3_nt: TGTGCCAGCAGTTCCCGCCTAGGTTTCTCCTACGAGCAGTACTTC
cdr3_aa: CASSSRLGFSYEQYF

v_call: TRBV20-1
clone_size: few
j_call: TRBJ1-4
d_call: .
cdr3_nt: TGCGGTGCTAGATCCACACCTAACGATGAAAAGCTGTTTTTT
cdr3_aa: CGARSTPNDEKLFF

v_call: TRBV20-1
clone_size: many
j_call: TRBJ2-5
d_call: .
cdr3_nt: TGCAGTGCTAGACCGAACCTAGGGTGGACGGAAGAGACCCAGTACTTC
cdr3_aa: CSARPNLGWTEETQYF